The clone carrying this T cell receptor (beta chain) was observed a few times. What it binds is unknown. Primers for the PCR totalled 60 Vbeta and 13 Jbeta. Clones were sequenced by immunoSEQ multiplex PCR, and TCRdb holds only the in-frame ones, with some missing. Of around 81,000 clones in the sample, about 60% were seen once. This sample is drawn from a study of cytomegalovirus exposure and HLA in healthy donors. Study-level information: Early on, a data release was issued that held 80 million to 90 million unique TCRs from HLA-typed donors. General study findings and limits: For TCR beta chains, V- and J-gene trimming was later linked to a missense DCLRE1C variant.

Germline assignment: CDR1 MGHRA and CDR2 YSYEKL. The CDR3 loop spans 16 amino acids. The trim removed 4 bases at V and 6 bases at J, leaving 9 bases unmatched. Sequencing used PBMCs. The chain employs TRBV4-1 and TRBJ2-2; TRBD2 agrees at 9 bases. The TCR was taken from a man aged 25 to 40 in good health and CMV-seropositive. For the CDR3, the DNA is TGCGCCAGCAGCCCGAGGGCGGGAGGGCCCCCCGGGGAGCTGTTTTTT. It translates to CASSPRAGGPPGELFF.